This TCR beta chain was obtained from a study of metastatic and nonmetastatic thyroid tumors. TCRdb reanalyzed the PCR reads with MiXCR. Seen here are roughly 13,000 clones, roughly 33% observed once, and the top ten hold roughly 25%. No patient received treatment before thyroid surgery. Regarding this clone: The missing conserved phenylalanine or tryptophan at the end of this CDR3 makes a read error likely.

This receptor was obtained from a female donor with papillary thyroid cancer or a benign thyroid nodule (not recorded which). Some clones in this sample may be carry-over from other donors' samples. Sequences were obtained from tumor tissue.

The CDR3, as DNA: TGCGCCAGCAGTTCAGGGCCCGATCAGTACTCC. Translation: CASSSGPDQYS. The chain combines TRBV10-2 with TRBJ2-7; D is possibly TRBD1 (5 bases). CDR3 length: 11 amino acids. V dropped 5 bases and J dropped 10 bases, with 12 bases sitting between them. Germline V gene sequence: CDR1 WSHSY, CDR2 SAAADI.